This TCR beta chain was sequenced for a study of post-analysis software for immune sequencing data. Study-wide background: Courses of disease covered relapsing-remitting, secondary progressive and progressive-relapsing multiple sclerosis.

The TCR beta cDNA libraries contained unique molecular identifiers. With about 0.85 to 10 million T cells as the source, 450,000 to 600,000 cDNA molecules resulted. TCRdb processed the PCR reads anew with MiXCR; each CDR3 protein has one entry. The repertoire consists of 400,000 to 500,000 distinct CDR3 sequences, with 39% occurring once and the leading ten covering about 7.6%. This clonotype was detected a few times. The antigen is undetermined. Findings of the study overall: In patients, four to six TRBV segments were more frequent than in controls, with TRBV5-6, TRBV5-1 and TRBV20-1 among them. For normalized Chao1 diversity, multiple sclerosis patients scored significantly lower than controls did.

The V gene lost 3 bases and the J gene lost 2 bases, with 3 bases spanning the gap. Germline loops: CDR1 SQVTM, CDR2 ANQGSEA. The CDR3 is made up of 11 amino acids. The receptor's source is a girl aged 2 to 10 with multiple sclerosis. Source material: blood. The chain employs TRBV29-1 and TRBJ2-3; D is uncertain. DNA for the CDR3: TGCAGCGTTGATAACACAGATACGCAGTATTTT. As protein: CSVDNTDTQYF.